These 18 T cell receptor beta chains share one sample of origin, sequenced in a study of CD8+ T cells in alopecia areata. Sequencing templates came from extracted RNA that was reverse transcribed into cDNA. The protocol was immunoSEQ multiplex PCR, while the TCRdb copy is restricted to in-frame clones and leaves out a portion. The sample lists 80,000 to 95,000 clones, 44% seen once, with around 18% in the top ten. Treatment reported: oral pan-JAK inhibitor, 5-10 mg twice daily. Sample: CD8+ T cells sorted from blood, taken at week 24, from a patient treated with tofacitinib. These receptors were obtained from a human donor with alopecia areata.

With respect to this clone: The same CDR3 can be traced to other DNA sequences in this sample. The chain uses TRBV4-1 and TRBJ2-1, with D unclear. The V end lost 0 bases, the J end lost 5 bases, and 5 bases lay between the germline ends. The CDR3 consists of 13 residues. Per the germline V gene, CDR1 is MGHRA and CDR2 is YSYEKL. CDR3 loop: CASSQDRDNEQFF. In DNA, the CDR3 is TGCGCCAGCAGCCAAGATCGGGACAATGAGCAGTTCTTC.

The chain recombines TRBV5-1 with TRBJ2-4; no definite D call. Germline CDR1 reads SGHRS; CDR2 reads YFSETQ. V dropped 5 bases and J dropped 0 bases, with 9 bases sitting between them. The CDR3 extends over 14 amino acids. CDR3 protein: CASRPSTAKNIQYF. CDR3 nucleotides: TGCGCCAGCAGGCCCTCGACAGCCAAAAACATTCAGTACTTC.

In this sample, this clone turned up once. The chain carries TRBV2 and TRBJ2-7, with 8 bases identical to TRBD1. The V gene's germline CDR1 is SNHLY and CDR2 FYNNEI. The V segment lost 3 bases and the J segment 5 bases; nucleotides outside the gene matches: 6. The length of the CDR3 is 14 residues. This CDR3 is CASSEMRDRNEQYF. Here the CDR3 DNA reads TGTGCCAGCAGTGAGATGCGGGACAGGAACGAGCAGTACTTC.

The CDR3 protein is CASSFGGGEQYF. CDR3 coding DNA: TGTGCCAGTAGTTTCGGAGGCGGCGAGCAGTACTTC. This chain links TRBV30 with TRBJ2-7; weak D call: TRBD2 (5 bases). V dropped 8 bases and J dropped 6 bases, with 17 bases sitting between them. The CDR3 consists of 12 residues. Germline-derived CDR1 and CDR2 are GTSNPN and SVGIG (reference sequence).

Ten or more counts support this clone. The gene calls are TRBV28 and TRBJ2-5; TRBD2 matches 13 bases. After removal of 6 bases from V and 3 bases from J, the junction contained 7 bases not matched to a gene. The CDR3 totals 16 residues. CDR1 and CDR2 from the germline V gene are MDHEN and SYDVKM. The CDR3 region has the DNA TGTGCCAGCAGGGGCGGACTAGCGGGAGCTGAAGAGACCCAGTACTTC. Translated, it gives CASRGGLAGAEETQYF.

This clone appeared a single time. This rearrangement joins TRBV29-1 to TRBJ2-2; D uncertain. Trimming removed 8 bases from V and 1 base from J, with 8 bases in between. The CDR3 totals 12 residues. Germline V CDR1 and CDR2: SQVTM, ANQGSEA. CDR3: CSSIRNTGELFF. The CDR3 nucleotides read TGCAGCTCTATACGGAACACCGGGGAGCTGTTTTTT.

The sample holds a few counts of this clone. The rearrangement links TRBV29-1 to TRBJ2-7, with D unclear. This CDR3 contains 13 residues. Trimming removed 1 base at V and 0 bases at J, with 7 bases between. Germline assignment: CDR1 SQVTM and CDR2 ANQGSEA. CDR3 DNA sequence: TGCAGCGTTGAAGTCGGTACCTCCTACGAGCAGTACTTC. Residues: CSVEVGTSYEQYF.

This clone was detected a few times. CDR3 sequence (DNA): TGTGCCAGCTGGACTAGCGTGGAGACCCAGTACTTC. Translating gives CASWTSVETQYF. This sequence joins TRBV7-6 and TRBJ2-5; 9 bases line up with TRBD2. J was trimmed by 5 bases and V by 8 bases; bases with no gene match: 3. This CDR3 comprises 12 residues. In germline, CDR1 is SGHVS, CDR2 FNYEAQ.

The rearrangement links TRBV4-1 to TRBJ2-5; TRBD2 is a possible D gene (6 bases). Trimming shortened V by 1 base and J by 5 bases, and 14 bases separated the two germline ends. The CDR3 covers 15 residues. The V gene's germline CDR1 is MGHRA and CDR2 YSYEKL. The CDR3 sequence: CASSQAGMEGETQYF. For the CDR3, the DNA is TGCGCCAGCAGCCAAGCAGGAATGGAGGGGGAGACCCAGTACTTC.

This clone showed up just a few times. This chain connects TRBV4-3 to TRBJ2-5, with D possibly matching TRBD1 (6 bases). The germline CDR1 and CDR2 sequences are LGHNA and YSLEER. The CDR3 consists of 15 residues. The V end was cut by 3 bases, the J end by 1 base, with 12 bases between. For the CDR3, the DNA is TGCGCCAGCAGCCACCGCAGGGGCCCCCAAGAGACCCAGTACTTC. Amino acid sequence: CASSHRRGPQETQYF.

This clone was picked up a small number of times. The CDR3 protein is CSVIAGPTTDTQYF. The DNA of the CDR3 is TGCAGCGTGATAGCCGGGCCTACCACAGATACGCAGTATTTT. This sequence joins TRBV29-1 and TRBJ2-3; D remains ambiguous. CDR1 is SQVTM and CDR2 is ANQGSEA in the germline V gene. The V gene lost 6 bases and the J gene lost 2 bases, with 15 bases spanning the gap. This CDR3 is 14 amino acids long.

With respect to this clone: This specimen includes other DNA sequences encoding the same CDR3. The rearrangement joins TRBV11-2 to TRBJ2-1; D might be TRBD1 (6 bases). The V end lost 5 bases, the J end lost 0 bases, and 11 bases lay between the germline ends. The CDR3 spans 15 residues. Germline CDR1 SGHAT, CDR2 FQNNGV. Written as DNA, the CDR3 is TGTGCCAGCAGCCCGGGACACAGCTCCTACAATGAGCAGTTCTTC. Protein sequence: CASSPGHSSYNEQFF.

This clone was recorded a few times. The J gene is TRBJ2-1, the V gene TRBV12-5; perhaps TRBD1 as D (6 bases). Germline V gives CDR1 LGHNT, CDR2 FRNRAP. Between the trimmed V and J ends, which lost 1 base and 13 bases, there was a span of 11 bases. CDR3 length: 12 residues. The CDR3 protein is CASGLDREIQFF. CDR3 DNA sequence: TGTGCTAGTGGTTTGGACAGGGAGATTCAGTTCTTC.

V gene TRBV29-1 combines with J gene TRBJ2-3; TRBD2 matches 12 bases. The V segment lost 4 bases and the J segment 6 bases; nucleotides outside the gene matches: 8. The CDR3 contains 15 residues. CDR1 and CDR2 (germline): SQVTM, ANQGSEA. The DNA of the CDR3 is TGCAGCGTTGCCGGACTAGCGGGATCCTGGGATACGCAGTATTTT. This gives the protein CSVAGLAGSWDTQYF.

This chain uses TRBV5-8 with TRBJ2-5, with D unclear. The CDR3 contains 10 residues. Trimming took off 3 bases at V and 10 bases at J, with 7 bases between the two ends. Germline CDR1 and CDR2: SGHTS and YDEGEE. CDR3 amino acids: CASSSTLQYF. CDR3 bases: TGTGCCAGCAGCTCCACCCTCCAGTACTTC.

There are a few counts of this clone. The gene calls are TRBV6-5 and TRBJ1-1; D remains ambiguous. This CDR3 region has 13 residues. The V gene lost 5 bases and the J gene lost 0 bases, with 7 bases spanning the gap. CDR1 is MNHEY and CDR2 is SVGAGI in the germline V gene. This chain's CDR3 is CASSPSVNTEAFF. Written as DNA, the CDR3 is TGTGCCAGCAGTCCCTCAGTGAACACTGAAGCTTTCTTT.

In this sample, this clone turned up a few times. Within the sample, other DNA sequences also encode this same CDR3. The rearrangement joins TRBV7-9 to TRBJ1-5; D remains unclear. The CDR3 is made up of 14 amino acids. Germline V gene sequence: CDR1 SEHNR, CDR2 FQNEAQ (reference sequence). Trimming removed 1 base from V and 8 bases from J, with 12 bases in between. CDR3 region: CASSLGGPLEPQHF. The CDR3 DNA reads TGTGCCAGCAGCTTAGGAGGCCCACTTGAGCCCCAGCATTTT.

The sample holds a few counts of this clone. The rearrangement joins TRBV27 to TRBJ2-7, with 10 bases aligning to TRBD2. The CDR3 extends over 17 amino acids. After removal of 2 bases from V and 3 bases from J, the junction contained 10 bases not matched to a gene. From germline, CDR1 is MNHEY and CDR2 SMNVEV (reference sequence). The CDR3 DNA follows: TGTGCCAGCAGTTTACCCCCGAGGGCTAGCGGGAGCTACGAGCAGTACTTC. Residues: CASSLPPRASGSYEQYF.